One and the same sample provided the 20 T cell receptor beta chains below, sequenced in a study of metastatic and nonmetastatic thyroid tumors (dated by TCRdb to 2020 to 2022). No patient had received any treatment before thyroid surgery. The receptor library was made with PCR. Reads for this sample came from an Illumina HiSeq 4000. TCRdb's own reprocessing of the public reads used fastp at Q25 and MiXCR and kept productive beta chains. This sample comprises 30,000 to 40,000 clones, less than 30% of them detected only once. About 7.2% of the sample belongs to the ten largest clones. The sequenced sample consisted of blood. The receptors here all came from a female donor with papillary thyroid cancer or a benign thyroid nodule (not recorded which). Some clones in this sample may be carry-over from other donors' samples.

The chain joins TRBV6-1 to TRBJ1-1; D not resolved. Per germline, CDR1 MNHNS and CDR2 SASEGT. The CDR3 is made up of 16 amino acids. V lost 3 bases and J lost 4, with 18 bases in between. The CDR3 DNA sequence: TGTGCCAGCAGTGATTTTGGTGTCCAGGTCTTCACTGAAGCTTTCTTT. The encoded protein is CASSDFGVQVFTEAFF.

By frequency in the sample, this clone is medium-sized. The gene calls are TRBV12-3 or TRBV12-4 and TRBJ2-1, with D possibly matching TRBD2 (6 bases). The length of the CDR3 is 18 residues. Trimming shortened V by 4 bases and J by 4 bases, and 23 bases separated the two germline ends. The CDR3 sequence: CASSSPAGLGVNYNEQFF. In DNA form, the CDR3 reads TGTGCCAGCAGTTCCCCGGCGGGGCTGGGAGTTAATTACAATGAGCAGTTCTTC.

The J gene is TRBJ2-7, the V gene TRBV20-1; TRBD1 is a possible D gene (5 bases). V was clipped by 1 base and J by 5 bases, with 12 bases between them. This CDR3 region has 13 residues. Germline-derived CDR1 and CDR2 are DFQATT and SNEGSKA (reference sequence). The CDR3 bases are TGCAGTGCTAGAGCCCCAGGGTACAACGAGCAGTACTTC. The encoded protein is CSARAPGYNEQYF.

This clone was seen ten or more times. V usage is TRBV10-1 and J usage is TRBJ2-1; TRBD1 aligns across 9 bases. Germline values: CDR1 WNHNN, CDR2 SYGVQD (reference sequence). The CDR3 totals 16 residues. The J segment lost 5 bases and the V segment lost 3 bases, leaving 8 bases of the junction unmatched. The CDR3 region has the DNA TGCGCCAGCAGTGATGGGGACAGGGTGAGAGACAATGAGCAGTTCTTC. Translating gives CASSDGDRVRDNEQFF.

This clone was detected only a few times. CDR3 DNA sequence: TGTGCCAGCAGTGGAGGGACCTATTATGGCTACACCTTC. Translation gives CASSGGTYYGYTF. This sequence joins TRBV2 and TRBJ1-2; tentative D call: TRBD1 (5 bases). V lost 4 bases and J lost 5, with 11 bases in between. CDR1 SNHLY and CDR2 FYNNEI come from the germline V gene. This CDR3 comprises 13 residues.

This clone has a count of ten or more. J is TRBJ1-1 and V is TRBV12-5; D remains unclear. Trimming stripped 7 bases from V and 1 base from J, with 10 bases between. From germline, CDR1 is LGHNT and CDR2 FRNRAP. CDR3 length: 13 amino acids. The CDR3 nucleotides read TGTGCTAGTGCCCTCACAACGAACACTGAAGCTTTCTTT. Encoded protein: CASALTTNTEAFF.

Points on this clone: Relative to the germline gene, one junction end is altered; a read error may explain this. This rearrangement joins TRBV11-2 to TRBJ2-7; possible D gene TRBD2, 5 bases. The V gene's germline CDR1 is SGHAT and CDR2 FQNNGV. The CDR3 runs 16 residues. The DNA of the CDR3 is TGTGCCAGCAGCTTAGATGCGGGCTTTTCGGGCTACGAGCATTACTTC. Its protein is CASSLDAGFSGYEHYF.

This clone occurred many times. The chain carries TRBV7-2 and TRBJ1-6; TRBD1 is a possible D gene (6 bases). CDR1 and CDR2 from the germline V gene are SGHTA and FQGNSA. The CDR3 runs 17 residues. V lost 2 bases and J 1 base, leaving 12 bases between the germline ends. The CDR3 sequence is CASSLQGRRSYNSPLHF. The CDR3 DNA reads TGTGCCAGCAGCTTACAGGGGCGCAGATCCTATAATTCACCCCTCCACTTT. Full variable domain (missing parts from reference TRBV7-2 and TRBJ1-6): GAGVSQSPSNKVTEKGKDVELRCDPISGHTALYWYRQSLGQGLEFLIYFQGNSAPDKSGLPSDRFSAERTGGSVSTLTIQRTQQEDSAVYLCASSLQGRRSYNSPLHFGNGTRLTVT.

Ten or more counts support this clone. The chain joins TRBV20-1 to TRBJ2-1; 13 nucleotides match TRBD2. CDR1 and CDR2 from the germline V gene are DFQATT and SNEGSKA (reference sequence). The junction had 4 bases not matched to a gene; V was cut back by 6 bases and J by 11 bases. CDR3 length equals 12 residues. The CDR3 loop reads CSAALAGGKQFF. The DNA of the CDR3 is TGCAGTGCAGCACTAGCGGGAGGGAAGCAGTTCTTC.

Comment on this clone: Compared with germline, one end of the junction differs, possibly owing to a read error. J is TRBJ1-1 and V is TRBV6-1, with no clear D. CDR3 size: 13 residues. Germline CDR1 is MNHNS and CDR2 is SASEGT. The CDR3 DNA follows: TGTGCCAGCAGTAGTAACACCGTCACTGAGGCTTTCTTT. It translates to CASSSNTVTEAFF.

The chain carries TRBV5-1 and TRBJ1-1, with D perhaps matching TRBD1 (6 bases). The germline gives CDR1 SGHRS, CDR2 YFSETQ. The CDR3 contains 15 residues. V shed 0 bases and J shed 3 bases, with 12 bases lying between them. CDR3 bases: TGCGCCAGCAGCTTGGTTGGGCAGGGGCACACTGAAGCTTTCTTT. This sequence encodes CASSLVGQGHTEAFF.

The chain is built from TRBV18 and TRBJ2-2, with D unresolved. The CDR3 has 15 residues. Germline CDR1 is KGHSH and CDR2 is LQKENI. V was cut by 1 base and J by 5 bases, with 11 bases left in between. The CDR3 nucleotides read TGTGCCAGCTCACCACTGGCCTCTAGAACCGGGGAGCTGTTTTTT. Translated, it gives CASSPLASRTGELFF.

This clone has just one count. The rearrangement uses TRBV24-1 and TRBJ2-5; TRBD1 might be the D (7 bases). This CDR3 has 17 amino acids. Germline V gene sequence: CDR1 KGHDR, CDR2 SFDVKD. Trimming removed 10 bases from V and 5 bases from J, with 28 bases in between. DNA for the CDR3: TGTGCCACTTCCGCGGGCAAAGGGGGCCCTCGGGGGGAGACCCAGTACTTC. Its protein is CATSAGKGGPRGETQYF.

The table lists this clone with many counts. The J gene is TRBJ2-5, the V gene TRBV14; 7 nucleotides align to TRBD1. Germline V gene sequence: CDR1 SGHDN, CDR2 FVKESK. Trimming took 3 bases from V and 8 from J; bases not matched to a gene: 12. CDR3 length: 15 residues. Here the CDR3 reads CASSHYSAQGITQYF. The CDR3 DNA reads as TGTGCCAGCAGCCACTATTCGGCACAGGGGATAACCCAGTACTTC.

V and J are TRBV28 and TRBJ2-7; 10 nucleotides line up with TRBD2. V dropped 5 bases and J dropped 2; count of bases not matched to a gene: 9. The CDR3 runs to 16 residues. In germline, CDR1 is MDHEN, CDR2 SYDVKM. CDR3 sequence reads: CASSRLAGAVAYEQYF. The CDR3 nucleotides read TGTGCCAGCAGTAGACTAGCGGGTGCTGTGGCCTACGAGCAGTACTTC. The variable domain in full, with the rest retrieved from reference TRBV28 and TRBJ2-7, is DVKVTQSSRYLVKRTGEKVFLECVQDMDHENMFWYRQDPGLGLRLIYFSYDVKMKEKGDIPEGYSVSREKKERFSLILESASTNQTSMYLCASSRLAGAVAYEQYFGPGTRLTVT.

This clone has at least ten counts. The J gene is TRBJ2-3, the V gene TRBV10-3; the D is unclear. The CDR3 runs to 16 residues. Per germline, CDR1 ENHRY and CDR2 SYGVKD. The V end was cut by 3 bases, the J end by 1 base, with 14 bases between. The CDR3 DNA reads as TGTGCCATCAGTGACTCCCTAGGCCCCCGCACAGATACGCAGTATTTT. Protein sequence: CAISDSLGPRTDTQYF.

V is TRBV9 and J is TRBJ2-7, with 7 bases aligning to TRBD1. Losses at the gene ends were 4 bases for V and 6 bases for J; bases not matched to a gene: 13. The germline gives CDR1 SGDLS, CDR2 YYNGEE. This CDR3 contains 15 residues. CDR3 sequence: CASSPTGTKGAEQYF. In nucleotides, the CDR3 is TGTGCCAGCAGCCCCACCGGGACAAAGGGGGCCGAGCAGTACTTC.

The CDR3 DNA is TGTGCCAGCAGGGACAGTTCCTACGAGCAGTACTTC. Protein product: CASRDSSYEQYF. The chain combines TRBV2 with TRBJ2-7; TRBD1 might be the D (6 bases). In germline, CDR1 is SNHLY, CDR2 FYNNEI. V dropped 6 bases and J dropped 1 base, with 7 bases sitting between them. The CDR3 length is 12 residues.

This chain joins TRBV7-9 and TRBJ1-1; TRBD1 might be the D (5 bases). The CDR3 runs 15 residues. Trimming took off 0 bases at V and 0 bases at J, with 8 bases between the two ends. CDR1 and CDR2 from the germline V gene are SEHNR and FQNEAQ (reference sequence). The CDR3 nucleotides read TGTGCCAGCAGCTTAGCCGGGACGGTGAACACTGAAGCTTTCTTT. Protein sequence: CASSLAGTVNTEAFF.

This clone was detected many times. A much larger clonotype is one base distant, so this may be a read error. This sample also contains other DNA sequences that code for the same CDR3. The chain recombines TRBV25-1 with TRBJ1-6; TRBD1 might be the D (5 bases). Germline V gives CDR1 MGHDK, CDR2 SYGVNS. This CDR3 region has 14 residues. This CDR3 reads CASSDSTANSPLHF. CDR3 nucleotides: TGTGCCAGCAGTGATTCGACAGCAAATTCACCTCTCCACTTT.